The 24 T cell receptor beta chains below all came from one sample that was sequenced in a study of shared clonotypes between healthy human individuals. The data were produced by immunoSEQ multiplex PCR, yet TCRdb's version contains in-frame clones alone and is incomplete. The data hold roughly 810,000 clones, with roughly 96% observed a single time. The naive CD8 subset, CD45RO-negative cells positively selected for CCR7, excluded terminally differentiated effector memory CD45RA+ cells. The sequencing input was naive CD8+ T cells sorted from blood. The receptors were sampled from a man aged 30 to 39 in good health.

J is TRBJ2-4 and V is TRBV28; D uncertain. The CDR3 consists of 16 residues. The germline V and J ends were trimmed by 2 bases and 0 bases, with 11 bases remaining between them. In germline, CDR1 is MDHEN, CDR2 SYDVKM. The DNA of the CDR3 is TGTGCCAGCAGTTTAACTGACCCGACAGCCAAAAACATTCAGTACTTC. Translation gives CASSLTDPTAKNIQYF.

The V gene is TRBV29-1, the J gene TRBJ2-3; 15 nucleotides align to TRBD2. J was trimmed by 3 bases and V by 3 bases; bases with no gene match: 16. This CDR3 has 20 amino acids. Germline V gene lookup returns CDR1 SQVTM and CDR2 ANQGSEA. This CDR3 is CSVEPPGLMGLAGGTDTQYF. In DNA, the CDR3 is TGCAGCGTTGAGCCCCCGGGACTAATGGGACTAGCGGGAGGAACAGATACGCAGTATTTT.

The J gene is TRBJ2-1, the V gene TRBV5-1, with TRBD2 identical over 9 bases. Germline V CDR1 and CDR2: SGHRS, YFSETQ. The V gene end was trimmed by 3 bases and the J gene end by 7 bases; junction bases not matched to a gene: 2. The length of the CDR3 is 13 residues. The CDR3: CASSSGLANEQFF. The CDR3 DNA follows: TGCGCCAGCAGCTCAGGACTAGCGAATGAGCAGTTCTTC.

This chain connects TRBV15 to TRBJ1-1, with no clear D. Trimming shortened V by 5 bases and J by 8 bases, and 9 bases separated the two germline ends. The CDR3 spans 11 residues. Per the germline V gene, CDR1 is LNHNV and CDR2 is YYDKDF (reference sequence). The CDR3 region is CATSGRGEAFF. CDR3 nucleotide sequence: TGTGCCACCAGCGGCCGTGGAGAAGCTTTCTTT.

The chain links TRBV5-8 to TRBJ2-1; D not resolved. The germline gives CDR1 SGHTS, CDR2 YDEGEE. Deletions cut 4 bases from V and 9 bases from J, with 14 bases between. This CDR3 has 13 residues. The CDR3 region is CASSLQDGSEQFF. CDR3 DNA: TGTGCCAGCAGCCTGCAGGACGGAAGTGAGCAGTTCTTC.

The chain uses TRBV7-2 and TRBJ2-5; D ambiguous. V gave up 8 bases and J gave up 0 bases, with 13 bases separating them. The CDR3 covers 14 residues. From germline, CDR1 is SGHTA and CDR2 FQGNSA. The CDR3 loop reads CASGKENHQETQYF. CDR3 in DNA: TGTGCCAGCGGGAAGGAGAATCACCAAGAGACCCAGTACTTC.

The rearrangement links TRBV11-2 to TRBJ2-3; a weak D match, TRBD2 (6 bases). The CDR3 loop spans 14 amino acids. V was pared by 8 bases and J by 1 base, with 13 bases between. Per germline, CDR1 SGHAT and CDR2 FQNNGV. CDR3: CASFRRDGTDTQYF. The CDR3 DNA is TGTGCCAGCTTCCGGCGGGACGGCACAGATACGCAGTATTTT.

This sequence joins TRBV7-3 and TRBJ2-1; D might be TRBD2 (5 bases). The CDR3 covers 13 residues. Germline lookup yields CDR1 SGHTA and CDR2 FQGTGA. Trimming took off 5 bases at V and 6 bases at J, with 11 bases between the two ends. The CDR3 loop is CASSREGPNEQFF. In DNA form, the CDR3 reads TGTGCCAGCAGCCGAGAGGGCCCCAATGAGCAGTTCTTC.

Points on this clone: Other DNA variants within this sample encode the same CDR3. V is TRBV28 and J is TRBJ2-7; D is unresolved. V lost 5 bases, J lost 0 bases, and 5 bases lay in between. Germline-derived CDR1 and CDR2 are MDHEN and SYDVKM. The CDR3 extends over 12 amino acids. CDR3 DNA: TGTGCCAGCAGTCCGAGCTCCTACGAGCAGTACTTC. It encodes CASSPSSYEQYF.

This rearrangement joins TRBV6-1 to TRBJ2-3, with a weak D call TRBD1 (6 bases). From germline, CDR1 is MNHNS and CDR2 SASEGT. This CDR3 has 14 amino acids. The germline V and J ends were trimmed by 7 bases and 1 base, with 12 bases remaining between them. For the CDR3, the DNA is TGTGCCAGCAACAGGGATTCGGGCACAGATACGCAGTATTTT. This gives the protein CASNRDSGTDTQYF.

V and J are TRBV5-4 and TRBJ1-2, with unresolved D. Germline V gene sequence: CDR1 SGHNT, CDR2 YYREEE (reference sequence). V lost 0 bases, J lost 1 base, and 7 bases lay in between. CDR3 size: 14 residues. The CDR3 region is CASSLDSLNYGYTF. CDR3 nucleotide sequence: TGTGCCAGCAGCTTGGACAGTCTTAACTATGGCTACACCTTC.

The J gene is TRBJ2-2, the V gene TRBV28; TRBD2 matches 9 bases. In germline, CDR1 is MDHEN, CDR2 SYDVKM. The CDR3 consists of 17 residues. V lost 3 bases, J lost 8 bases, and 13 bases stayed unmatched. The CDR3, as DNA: TGTGCCAGCAGTTTGGTTGTGTGGAGCGGGAGGTCTGGGGAGCTGTTTTTT. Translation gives CASSLVVWSGRSGELFF.

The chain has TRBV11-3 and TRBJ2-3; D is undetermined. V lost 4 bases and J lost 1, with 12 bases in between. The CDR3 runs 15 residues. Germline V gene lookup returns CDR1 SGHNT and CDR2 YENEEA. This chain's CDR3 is CASSCADLGTDTQYF. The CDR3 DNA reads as TGTGCCAGCAGCTGCGCCGATCTAGGCACAGATACGCAGTATTTT.

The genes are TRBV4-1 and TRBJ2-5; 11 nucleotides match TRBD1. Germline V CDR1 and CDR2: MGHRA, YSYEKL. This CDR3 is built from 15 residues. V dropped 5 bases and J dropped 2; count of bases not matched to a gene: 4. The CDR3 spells CASSDRDRGQETQYF. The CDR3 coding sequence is TGCGCCAGCAGCGACCGGGACAGGGGGCAAGAGACCCAGTACTTC.

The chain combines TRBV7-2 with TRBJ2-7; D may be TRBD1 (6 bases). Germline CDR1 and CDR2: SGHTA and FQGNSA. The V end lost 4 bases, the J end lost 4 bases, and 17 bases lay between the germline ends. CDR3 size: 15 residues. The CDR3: CASSSHWDIPYEQYF. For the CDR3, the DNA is TGTGCCAGCAGCTCCCATTGGGACATTCCTTACGAGCAGTACTTC.

CDR3 loop: CASSETVKNTEAFF. The CDR3 DNA is TGTGCCAGCAGCGAGACCGTTAAGAACACTGAAGCTTTCTTT. This rearrangement joins TRBV6-6 to TRBJ1-1; no firm D call. The V end lost 6 bases, the J end lost 1 base, and 12 bases lay between the germline ends. The CDR3 length is 14 residues. The V gene's germline CDR1 is MNHNY and CDR2 SVGAGI (reference sequence).

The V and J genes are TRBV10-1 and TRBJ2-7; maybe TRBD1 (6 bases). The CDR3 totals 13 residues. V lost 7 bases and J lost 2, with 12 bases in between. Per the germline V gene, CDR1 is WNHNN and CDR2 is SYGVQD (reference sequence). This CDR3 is CASKDRQTYEQYF. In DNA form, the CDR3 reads TGCGCCAGCAAGGACAGACAAACCTACGAGCAGTACTTC.

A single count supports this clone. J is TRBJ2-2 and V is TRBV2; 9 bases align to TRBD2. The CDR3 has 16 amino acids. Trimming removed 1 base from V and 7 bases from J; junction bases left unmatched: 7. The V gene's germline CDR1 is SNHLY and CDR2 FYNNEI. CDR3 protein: CASSEGLAGLIGELFF. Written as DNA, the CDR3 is TGTGCCAGCAGTGAAGGTCTAGCGGGATTGATCGGGGAGCTGTTTTTT.

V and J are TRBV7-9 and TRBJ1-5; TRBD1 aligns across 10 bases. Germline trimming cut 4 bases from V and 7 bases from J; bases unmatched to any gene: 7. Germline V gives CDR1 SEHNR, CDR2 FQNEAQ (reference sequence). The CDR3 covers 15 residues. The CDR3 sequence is CASSSGTGVGQPQHF. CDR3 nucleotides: TGTGCCAGCAGCTCCGGGACAGGGGTCGGGCAGCCCCAGCATTTT.

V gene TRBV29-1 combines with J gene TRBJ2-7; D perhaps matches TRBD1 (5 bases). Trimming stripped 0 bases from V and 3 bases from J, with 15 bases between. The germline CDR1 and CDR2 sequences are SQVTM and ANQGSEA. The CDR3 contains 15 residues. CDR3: CSVEDRGQGGYEQYF. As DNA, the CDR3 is TGCAGCGTTGAAGATCGTGGGCAGGGCGGCTACGAGCAGTACTTC.

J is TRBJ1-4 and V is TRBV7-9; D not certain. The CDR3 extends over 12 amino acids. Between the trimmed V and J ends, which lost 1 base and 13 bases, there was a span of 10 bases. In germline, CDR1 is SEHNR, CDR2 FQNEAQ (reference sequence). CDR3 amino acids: CASSLGVMGLFF. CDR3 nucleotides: TGTGCCAGCAGCTTAGGTGTGATGGGACTGTTTTTT.

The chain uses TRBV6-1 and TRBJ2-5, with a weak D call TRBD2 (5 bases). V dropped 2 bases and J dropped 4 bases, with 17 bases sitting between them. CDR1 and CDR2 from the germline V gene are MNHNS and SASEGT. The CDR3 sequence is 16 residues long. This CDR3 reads CASSEWASPGGETQYF. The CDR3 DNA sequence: TGTGCCAGCAGTGAATGGGCCTCACCTGGAGGAGAGACCCAGTACTTC.

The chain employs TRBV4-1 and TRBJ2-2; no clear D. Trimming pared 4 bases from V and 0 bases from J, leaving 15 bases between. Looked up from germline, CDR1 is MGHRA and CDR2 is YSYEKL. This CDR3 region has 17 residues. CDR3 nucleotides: TGCGCCAGCAGCCCCCTAAAAGTAGGGTCGAACACCGGGGAGCTGTTTTTT. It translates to CASSPLKVGSNTGELFF.

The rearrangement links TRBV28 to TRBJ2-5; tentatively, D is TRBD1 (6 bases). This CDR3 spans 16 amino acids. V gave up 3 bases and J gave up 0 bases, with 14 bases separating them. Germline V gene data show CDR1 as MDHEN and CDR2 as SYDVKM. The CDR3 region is CASSFTGNVYQETQYF. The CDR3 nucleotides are TGTGCCAGCAGTTTTACAGGGAACGTCTACCAAGAGACCCAGTACTTC.